Shown below are 28 T cell receptor beta chains from a single sample sequenced in a study of glioma-infiltrating T cells after dendritic cell vaccination. The table came from immunoSEQ multiplex PCR; TCRdb's copy has only in-frame clones and leaves some out. This sample yields more than 95,000 clones, of which roughly 76% are seen a single time; around 12% belongs to the top ten. The sample here was blood, taken before dendritic cell vaccination. The source is a human donor with glioblastoma.

The V and J genes are TRBV12-5 and TRBJ1-6; D gene uncertain. CDR1 and CDR2 (germline): LGHNT, FRNRAP. V was shortened by 6 bases and J by 7 bases, with 7 bases between the two germline ends. CDR3 length: 12 residues. The CDR3 loop reads CASGLQNSPLHF. CDR3 DNA: TGTGCTAGTGGATTGCAGAATTCACCCCTCCACTTT.

This chain uses TRBV30 with TRBJ1-1; 11 bases agree with TRBD1. This CDR3 has 15 amino acids. With V trimmed by 2 bases and J by 6 bases, 8 bases remained unmatched. CDR1 and CDR2 (germline): GTSNPN, SVGIG (reference sequence). This CDR3 is CAWSSIGQGAPEAFF. The DNA of the CDR3 is TGTGCCTGGAGTTCGATAGGACAGGGGGCCCCTGAAGCTTTCTTT.

In the case of this clone: The same CDR3 can be traced to other DNA sequences in this sample. V usage is TRBV19 and J usage is TRBJ1-5, with 8 bases lining up with TRBD1. V gave up 5 bases and J gave up 2 bases; unmatched junction bases: 2. This CDR3 has 14 residues. Looked up from germline, CDR1 is LNHDA and CDR2 is SQIVND (reference sequence). CDR3 protein: CASSSDRGNQPQHF. The CDR3 DNA sequence: TGTGCCAGTAGTTCGGACAGGGGCAATCAGCCCCAGCATTTT.

The rearrangement uses TRBV7-3 and TRBJ2-2, with D perhaps TRBD2 (7 bases). Germline V gene lookup returns CDR1 SGHTA and CDR2 FQGTGA. The CDR3 has 14 residues. V lost 2 bases to trimming and J lost 6 bases, with 10 bases between them. This CDR3 reads CASSLGGASGELFF. CDR3 DNA sequence: TGTGCCAGCAGCTTAGGGGGGGCCTCCGGGGAGCTGTTTTTT.

The chain combines TRBV7-9 with TRBJ2-5, with a possible D match to TRBD2 (6 bases). The CDR3 loop spans 14 amino acids. CDR1 and CDR2 (germline): SEHNR, FQNEAQ (reference sequence). Deletions cut 1 base from V and 5 bases from J, with 11 bases between. CDR3 residues: CASSLGLVGETQYF. CDR3 DNA: TGTGCCAGCAGCTTAGGACTAGTAGGGGAGACCCAGTACTTC.

The rearrangement uses TRBV11-3 and TRBJ2-7; TRBD1 aligns across 8 bases. This CDR3 is built from 14 residues. Germline V gene sequence: CDR1 SGHNT, CDR2 YENEEA. After removal of 4 bases from V and 2 bases from J, the junction contained 4 bases not matched to a gene. The CDR3 coding sequence is TGTGCCAGCAGCTCGGACAGGGTACCCTACGAGCAGTACTTC. This encodes CASSSDRVPYEQYF.

The chain has TRBV9 and TRBJ2-5, with 8 bases fitting TRBD2. This CDR3 comprises 15 residues. Trimming at V came to 0 bases and at J to 2 bases, leaving 3 bases not matched to a gene. CDR1 is SGDLS and CDR2 is YYNGEE in the germline V gene. The CDR3 region is CASSVAGGHQETQYF. The DNA of the CDR3 is TGTGCCAGCAGCGTAGCGGGGGGGCATCAAGAGACCCAGTACTTC.

The V and J genes are TRBV6-6 and TRBJ1-3, with TRBD1 matching over 12 bases. Germline V gives CDR1 MNHNY, CDR2 SVGAGI (reference sequence). Trimming removed 2 bases from V and 4 bases from J; junction bases left unmatched: 3. The CDR3 has 16 amino acids. The CDR3 nucleotides are TGTGCCAGCAGTTACCGGGACAGGGGGCTAGGAAACACCATATATTTT. Its protein product is CASSYRDRGLGNTIYF.

The chain is built from TRBV5-4 and TRBJ1-1; the match to TRBD1 covers 8 bases. Germline CDR1 and CDR2: SGHNT and YYREEE (reference sequence). The CDR3 contains 15 residues. V was pared by 4 bases and J by 1 base, with 6 bases of the junction left unmatched. Here the CDR3 reads CASSVPGQANTEAFF. The CDR3 DNA follows: TGTGCCAGCAGCGTTCCGGGACAGGCGAACACTGAAGCTTTCTTT.

The CDR3: CAWSGTGGGGYTF. The CDR3, as DNA: TGTGCCTGGAGCGGGACAGGGGGAGGCGGCTACACCTTC. The chain recombines TRBV30 with TRBJ1-2, with TRBD1 identical over 11 bases. Per germline, CDR1 GTSNPN and CDR2 SVGIG (reference sequence). Trimming took 3 bases from V and 8 from J; bases not matched to a gene: 5. CDR3 length: 13 amino acids.

This chain links TRBV7-2 with TRBJ2-7; 7 positions match TRBD2. The CDR3 spans 13 residues. CDR1 is SGHTA, CDR2 FQGNSA, per germline. V dropped 5 bases and J dropped 6; count of bases not matched to a gene: 7. CDR3 loop: CASSPERGREQYF. The DNA of the CDR3 is TGTGCCAGCAGCCCGGAGCGGGGCCGCGAGCAGTACTTC. Looking up the rest from reference TRBV7-2 and TRBJ2-7 gives the full variable domain: GAGVSQSPSNKVTEKGKDVELRCDPISGHTALYWYRQSLGQGLEFLIYFQGNSAPDKSGLPSDRFSAERTGGSVSTLTIQRTQQEDSAVYLCASSPERGREQYFGPGTRLTVT.

The J gene is TRBJ2-3, the V gene TRBV30, with a possible D match to TRBD2 (7 bases). Germline V gene lookup returns CDR1 GTSNPN and CDR2 SVGIG (reference sequence). The CDR3 spans 15 residues. V lost 0 bases and J lost 2, with 12 bases in between. The chain's CDR3 is CAWSVGGGNTDTQYF. The CDR3 DNA follows: TGTGCCTGGAGTGTAGGGGGGGGCAACACAGATACGCAGTATTTT.

This clone came up once. The V gene is TRBV5-4, the J gene TRBJ2-3; 14 positions agree with TRBD2. The CDR3 loop spans 15 amino acids. V was clipped by 8 bases and J by 6 bases; unmatched bases: 8. CDR1 and CDR2 from the germline V gene are SGHNT and YYREEE (reference sequence). The CDR3 here is CASRLAGGARDTQYF. The CDR3 DNA is TGTGCCAGTAGACTAGCGGGGGGGGCCCGTGATACGCAGTATTTT.

The genes are TRBV9 and TRBJ2-3; 14 nucleotides agree with TRBD2. The CDR3 spans 18 residues. Losses at the gene ends were 4 bases for V and 5 bases for J; bases not matched to a gene: 12. In germline, CDR1 is SGDLS, CDR2 YYNGEE. The CDR3 DNA sequence: TGTGCCAGCAGCACCCGGACTAGCGGGGGGACTTGGATAGATACGCAGTATTTT. This encodes CASSTRTSGGTWIDTQYF.

The chain is built from TRBV11-2 and TRBJ2-7; TRBD2 agrees at 13 bases. Unmatched junction bases numbered 7, after V lost 5 bases and J lost 0 bases. Germline V gives CDR1 SGHAT, CDR2 FQNNGV. The CDR3 length is 17 residues. In nucleotides, the CDR3 is TGTGCCAGCAGCCCACTAGCGGGGGGGAAAAGCTCCTACGAGCAGTACTTC. Translating gives CASSPLAGGKSSYEQYF.

The chain joins TRBV7-9 to TRBJ2-5; D perhaps matches TRBD2 (5 bases). Trimming stripped 2 bases from V and 3 bases from J, with 10 bases between. The CDR3 is 14 residues long. Germline CDR1 reads SEHNR; CDR2 reads FQNEAQ (reference sequence). The CDR3 here is CASSLFEGEETQYF. In nucleotides, the CDR3 is TGTGCCAGCAGCTTATTTGAGGGTGAAGAGACCCAGTACTTC. The full variable domain, rest sourced from reference TRBV7-9 and TRBJ2-5, is DTGVSQNPRHKITKRGQNVTFRCDPISEHNRLYWYRQTLGQGPEFLTYFQNEAQLEKSRLLSDRFSAERPKGSFSTLEIQRTEQGDSAMYLCASSLFEGEETQYFGPGTRLLVL.

This chain connects TRBV4-3 to TRBJ1-2; D unclear. From germline, CDR1 is LGHNA and CDR2 YSLEER. The ends were cut back, 3 bases at V and 2 bases at J, with 10 bases in the middle. This CDR3 contains 14 residues. The CDR3 spells CASSHLGFNYGYTF. The CDR3 DNA reads as TGCGCCAGCAGCCATCTTGGCTTCAACTATGGCTACACCTTC.

The V call is TRBV12-5, the J call TRBJ1-5; D might be TRBD1 (6 bases). The ends were cut back, 0 bases at V and 4 bases at J, with 10 bases in the middle. There are 15 residues in the CDR3. Germline-derived CDR1 and CDR2 are LGHNT and FRNRAP. CDR3: CASGLVQGANQPQHF. The CDR3 coding sequence is TGTGCTAGTGGTTTGGTACAGGGTGCGAATCAGCCCCAGCATTTT.

The CDR3 DNA is TGTGCCAGCAGAAAAGCCGGGACAGGGAGTAACTATGGCTACACCTTC. It encodes CASRKAGTGSNYGYTF. This chain joins TRBV5-4 and TRBJ1-2; the match to TRBD1 covers 9 bases. Germline CDR1 and CDR2: SGHNT and YYREEE (reference sequence). This CDR3 is built from 16 residues. V lost 5 bases to trimming and J lost 1 base; unmatched junction nucleotides: 9.

V usage is TRBV9 and J usage is TRBJ2-3; a possible D gene is TRBD2 (7 bases). The CDR3 is 15 amino acids. Germline V gives CDR1 SGDLS, CDR2 YYNGEE. V was shortened by 0 bases and J by 4 bases, with 12 bases between the two germline ends. CDR3 region: CASSVEGGLADTQYF. In DNA, the CDR3 is TGTGCCAGCAGCGTAGAGGGGGGGCTCGCAGATACGCAGTATTTT.

This clone was picked up one time. The chain uses TRBV4-1 and TRBJ2-1; TRBD2 is a possible D gene (6 bases). From germline, CDR1 is MGHRA and CDR2 YSYEKL. The CDR3 is made up of 14 amino acids. V was clipped by 1 base and J by 7 bases, with 11 bases between them. DNA for the CDR3: TGCGCCAGCAGCCAAGCCCTGGAGGGGAATGAGCAGTTCTTC. This codes for CASSQALEGNEQFF.

The chain carries TRBV19 and TRBJ2-1; 7 bases fit TRBD1. Germline-derived CDR1 and CDR2 are LNHDA and SQIVND (reference sequence). The junction had 9 bases not matched to a gene; V was cut back by 4 bases and J by 9 bases. The CDR3 has 14 amino acids. In DNA form, the CDR3 reads TGTGCCAGTAGTACGATTACAGGGGACAGTGAGCAGTTCTTC. Translated: CASSTITGDSEQFF.

The rearrangement links TRBV5-4 to TRBJ1-1, with 7 bases lining up with TRBD1. J gave up 5 bases and V 4 bases, and 14 bases lay outside the gene matches. The CDR3 sequence is 16 residues long. In germline, CDR1 is SGHNT, CDR2 YYREEE (reference sequence). CDR3 sequence: CASSARIRGPGTEAFF. In DNA form, the CDR3 reads TGTGCCAGCAGCGCGAGGATTAGGGGGCCGGGAACTGAAGCTTTCTTT.

V and J are TRBV30 and TRBJ2-2; D might be TRBD2 (5 bases). V was trimmed by 0 bases and J by 3 bases, leaving 8 bases between them. The CDR3 covers 14 residues. CDR1 is GTSNPN, CDR2 SVGIG, per germline (reference sequence). The CDR3, as DNA: TGTGCCTGGAGTGTAAGGCGGGACACCGGGGAGCTGTTTTTT. It encodes CAWSVRRDTGELFF. Complete variable domain (other parts from reference TRBV30 and TRBJ2-2): SQTIHQWPATLVQPVGSPLSLECTVEGTSNPNLYWYRQAAGRGLQLLFYSVGIGQISSEVPQNLSASRPQDRQFILSSKKLLLSDSGFYLCAWSVRRDTGELFFGEGSRLTVL.

J is TRBJ2-5 and V is TRBV5-4, with D uncertain. Deletions cut 5 bases from V and 1 base from J, with 9 bases between. The CDR3 runs to 13 residues. In germline, CDR1 is SGHNT, CDR2 YYREEE (reference sequence). Here the CDR3 DNA reads TGTGCCAGCAGGTTGCCCTCCCAAGAGACCCAGTACTTC. Amino acids: CASRLPSQETQYF.

This chain links TRBV15 with TRBJ2-3; D is undetermined. V was cut by 8 bases and J by 2 bases, with 14 bases left in between. The CDR3 length is 14 residues. Germline-derived CDR1 and CDR2 are LNHNV and YYDKDF (reference sequence). The CDR3 DNA is TGTGCCACCCGCCCGGGTCAGAACACAGATACGCAGTATTTT. It encodes CATRPGQNTDTQYF.

The genes are TRBV19 and TRBJ1-2, with D perhaps matching TRBD1 (5 bases). The CDR3 loop spans 14 amino acids. CDR1 and CDR2 from the germline V gene are LNHDA and SQIVND (reference sequence). V dropped 8 bases and J dropped 4 bases, with 17 bases sitting between them. This CDR3 is CASLTRDFGYGYTF. The CDR3 bases are TGTGCCAGTCTTACTCGGGACTTCGGCTATGGCTACACCTTC.

The chain couples TRBV6-4 to TRBJ2-2, with D maybe TRBD2 (7 bases). Germline CDR1 and CDR2: MRHNA and SNTAGT. This CDR3 is 15 amino acids long. V was pared by 2 bases and J by 3 bases, with 10 bases between. The CDR3 reads CASSDGGADTGELFF. CDR3 bases: TGTGCCAGCAGTGACGGGGGGGCCGACACCGGGGAGCTGTTTTTT.